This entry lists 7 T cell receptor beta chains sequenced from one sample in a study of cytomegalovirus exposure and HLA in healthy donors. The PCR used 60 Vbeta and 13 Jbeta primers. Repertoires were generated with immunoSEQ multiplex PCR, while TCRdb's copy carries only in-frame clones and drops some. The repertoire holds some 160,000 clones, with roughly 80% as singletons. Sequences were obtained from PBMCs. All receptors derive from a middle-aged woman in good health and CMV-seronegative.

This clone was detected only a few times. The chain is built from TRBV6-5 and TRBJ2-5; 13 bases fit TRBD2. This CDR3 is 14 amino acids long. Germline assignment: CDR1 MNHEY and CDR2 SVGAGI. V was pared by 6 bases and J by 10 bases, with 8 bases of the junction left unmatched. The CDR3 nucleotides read TGTGCCAGCAGAAAGGGGACTAGCGGGAAAGGCCAGTACTTC. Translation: CASRKGTSGKGQYF.

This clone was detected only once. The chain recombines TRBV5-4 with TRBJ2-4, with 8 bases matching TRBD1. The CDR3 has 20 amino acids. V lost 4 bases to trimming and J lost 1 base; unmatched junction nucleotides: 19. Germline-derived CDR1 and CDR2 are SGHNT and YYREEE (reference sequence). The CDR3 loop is CASSPPLPGQVPGAKNIQYF. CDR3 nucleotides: TGTGCCAGCAGCCCCCCGCTACCGGGACAGGTCCCCGGGGCCAAAAACATTCAGTACTTC.

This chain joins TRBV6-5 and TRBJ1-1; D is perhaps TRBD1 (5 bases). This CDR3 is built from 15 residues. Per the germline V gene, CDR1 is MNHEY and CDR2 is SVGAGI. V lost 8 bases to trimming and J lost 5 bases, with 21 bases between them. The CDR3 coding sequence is TGTGCCAGCGGGGCTGGCATCGGCAGAATGACTGAAGCTTTCTTT. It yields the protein CASGAGIGRMTEAFF.

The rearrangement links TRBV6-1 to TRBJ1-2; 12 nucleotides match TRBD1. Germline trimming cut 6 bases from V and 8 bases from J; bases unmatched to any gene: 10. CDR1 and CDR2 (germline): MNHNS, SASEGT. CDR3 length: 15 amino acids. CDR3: CASRNLGTGGVGYTF. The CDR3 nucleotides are TGTGCCAGCAGGAATTTAGGGACAGGGGGCGTCGGCTACACCTTC.

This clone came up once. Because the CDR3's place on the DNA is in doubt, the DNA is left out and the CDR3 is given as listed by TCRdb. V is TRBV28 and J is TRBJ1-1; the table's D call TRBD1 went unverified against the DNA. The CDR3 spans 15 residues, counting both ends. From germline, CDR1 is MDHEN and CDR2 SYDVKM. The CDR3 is CASILGDRTNTEAFF.

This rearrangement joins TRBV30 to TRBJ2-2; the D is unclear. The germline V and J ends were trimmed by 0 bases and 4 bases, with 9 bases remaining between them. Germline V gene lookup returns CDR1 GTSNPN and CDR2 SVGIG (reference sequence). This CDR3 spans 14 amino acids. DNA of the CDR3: TGTGCCTGGAGTGTCGGCCAGGTCACCGGGGAGCTGTTTTTT. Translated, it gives CAWSVGQVTGELFF.

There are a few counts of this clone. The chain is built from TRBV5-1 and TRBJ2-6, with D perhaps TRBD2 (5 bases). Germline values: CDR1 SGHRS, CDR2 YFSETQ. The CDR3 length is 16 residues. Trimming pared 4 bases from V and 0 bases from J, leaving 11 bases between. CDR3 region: CASSPVEASGANVLTF. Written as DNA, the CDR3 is TGCGCCAGCAGCCCTGTGGAGGCCTCTGGGGCCAACGTCCTGACTTTC.